Listed here are 23 T cell receptor beta chains from one sample, sequenced in a study of blood T cell repertoires in COVID-19. TCRdb's table, derived via immunoSEQ multiplex PCR, lists solely in-frame clones and lacks some. Of some 390,000 clones listed, more than 80% were seen once; the top ten hold 1% to 1.3%. The sample was PBMCs or T cells enriched from blood (not recorded which). The origin of the receptors is a man aged 25-45 years who had recovered from COVID-19.

This clone was found once. This chain joins TRBV7-9 and TRBJ2-3, with 8 bases identical to TRBD2. The germline V gene encodes CDR1 SEHNR and CDR2 FQNEAQ (reference sequence). This CDR3 comprises 15 residues. Unmatched junction bases numbered 12, after V lost 7 bases and J lost 6 bases. CDR3 coding DNA: TGTGCCAGCAAACGAGCGGGAGCCATAGGTGATACGCAGTATTTT. As protein: CASKRAGAIGDTQYF.

This chain connects TRBV4-1 to TRBJ2-5; 11 positions agree with TRBD2. CDR1 and CDR2 (germline): MGHRA, YSYEKL. The CDR3 sequence is 17 residues long. The V and J ends lost 1 base and 5 bases, in that order; junction bases with no gene match: 9. The CDR3 loop is CASSQGSLAGGSETQYF. CDR3 coding DNA: TGCGCCAGCAGCCAAGGATCGCTAGCGGGAGGATCGGAGACCCAGTACTTC.

The V and J genes are TRBV30 and TRBJ1-4; D is possibly TRBD1 (6 bases). This CDR3 comprises 13 residues. The V gene lost 3 bases and the J gene lost 8 bases, with 13 bases spanning the gap. Germline CDR1 and CDR2: GTSNPN and SVGIG (reference sequence). The CDR3 loop reads CAWSQQGSEKLFF. For the CDR3, the DNA is TGTGCCTGGAGCCAACAGGGAAGCGAAAAACTGTTTTTT.

CDR3 coding DNA: TGCGCCAGCAGCTTGGGGGACTCAGGAAATCAGCCCCAGCATTTT. This gives the protein CASSLGDSGNQPQHF. The chain couples TRBV5-1 to TRBJ1-5; D is possibly TRBD1 (5 bases). The CDR3 spans 15 residues. Germline V lookup: CDR1 SGHRS, CDR2 YFSETQ. V dropped 0 bases and J dropped 4 bases, with 11 bases sitting between them.

A note on this clone: Within the sample, other DNA sequences also encode this same CDR3. This sequence joins TRBV7-3 and TRBJ2-1; possibly TRBD2 for D (6 bases). Trimming cost V 6 bases and J 10 bases, with 22 bases left between them. The CDR3 covers 15 residues. Looked up from germline, CDR1 is SGHTA and CDR2 is FQGTGA. CDR3 region: CASSLGGRDVREQFF. The CDR3 nucleotides are TGTGCCAGCAGTTTAGGTGGGCGGGACGTACGGGAGCAGTTCTTC.

This chain joins TRBV12-3 or TRBV12-4 and TRBJ2-1; D is undetermined. The CDR3 is 12 residues long. The CDR3 DNA reads as TGTGCTATGCTGGAGACCTACAATGAGCAGTTCTTC. Its protein is CAMLETYNEQFF.

V usage is TRBV7-3 and J usage is TRBJ2-1; 10 nucleotides agree with TRBD1. Germline V gene data show CDR1 as SGHTA and CDR2 as FQGTGA. CDR3 size: 13 residues. The V segment lost 4 bases and the J segment 10 bases; nucleotides outside the gene matches: 4. In DNA form, the CDR3 reads TGTGCCAGCAGCTCCCGGGACAGGGGAGAGCAGTTCTTC. As protein: CASSSRDRGEQFF. Combining the CDR3 with reference TRBV7-3 and TRBJ2-1 gives the whole variable domain GAGVSQTPSNKVTEKGKYVELRCDPISGHTALYWYRQSLGQGPEFLIYFQGTGAADDSGLPNDRFFAVRPEGSVSTLKIQRTERGDSAVYLCASSSRDRGEQFFGPGTRLTVL.

The rearrangement links TRBV24-1 to TRBJ2-1; maybe TRBD2 (6 bases). CDR1 and CDR2 from the germline V gene are KGHDR and SFDVKD. V was shortened by 5 bases and J by 7 bases, with 20 bases between the two germline ends. The CDR3 runs to 16 residues. CDR3 protein: CATSGSAGSTNNEQFF. The CDR3 DNA reads as TGTGCCACCAGTGGCTCGGCGGGGAGTACTAATAATGAGCAGTTCTTC.

This clone has just a few counts. The rearrangement links TRBV25-1 to TRBJ2-2; 9 nucleotides agree with TRBD1. CDR3 length equals 15 residues. Germline CDR1 and CDR2: MGHDK and SYGVNS. Trimming cost V 4 bases and J 7 bases; bases outside gene matches: 7. The CDR3 spells CASSATGTGFGELFF. The CDR3 nucleotides are TGTGCCAGCAGTGCCACTGGGACAGGGTTCGGGGAGCTGTTTTTT.

The chain carries TRBV5-4 and TRBJ1-1, with 7 bases identical to TRBD1. The length of the CDR3 is 15 residues. Per germline, CDR1 SGHNT and CDR2 YYREEE (reference sequence). V dropped 4 bases and J dropped 1; count of bases not matched to a gene: 7. The CDR3 nucleotides read TGTGCCAGCAGCAGAGATACAGGGGCGAACACTGAAGCTTTCTTT. Protein sequence: CASSRDTGANTEAFF.

V is TRBV11-2 and J is TRBJ2-1; 12 nucleotides match TRBD2. The V gene's germline CDR1 is SGHAT and CDR2 FQNNGV. The CDR3 has 16 residues. The V gene end was trimmed by 5 bases and the J gene end by 3 bases; junction bases not matched to a gene: 5. The DNA of the CDR3 is TGTGCCAGCAGCACCTGGACTAGCGGGGACTACAATGAGCAGTTCTTC. Protein sequence: CASSTWTSGDYNEQFF.

This sequence joins TRBV7-9 and TRBJ1-4, with TRBD1 as a possible D gene (6 bases). V was pared by 3 bases and J by 5 bases, with 10 bases between. Germline-derived CDR1 and CDR2 are SEHNR and FQNEAQ (reference sequence). The CDR3 is 14 amino acids. As DNA, the CDR3 is TGTGCCAGCAGCTTCTCAGGGACAAATGAAAAACTGTTTTTT. Protein: CASSFSGTNEKLFF. The complete variable domain, with remaining parts taken from reference TRBV7-9 and TRBJ1-4, reads DTGVSQNPRHKITKRGQNVTFRCDPISEHNRLYWYRQTLGQGPEFLTYFQNEAQLEKSRLLSDRFSAERPKGSFSTLEIQRTEQGDSAMYLCASSFSGTNEKLFFGSGTQLSVL.

For this clone: This specimen includes other DNA sequences encoding the same CDR3. CDR3 residues: CASRAGGSPLHF. The DNA for the CDR3 is TGTGCCAGCCGGGCAGGGGGATCACCCCTCCACTTT. This chain links TRBV28 with TRBJ1-6; TRBD1 matches 7 bases. CDR1 is MDHEN, CDR2 SYDVKM, per germline. V gave up 8 bases and J gave up 10 bases; unmatched junction bases: 5. There are 12 residues in the CDR3.

The chain uses TRBV28 and TRBJ1-1; 8 nucleotides line up with TRBD1. The CDR3 runs 13 residues. Germline V lookup: CDR1 MDHEN, CDR2 SYDVKM. V shed 6 bases and J 3 bases; nucleotides not matched to a gene: 3. The CDR3 DNA reads TGTGCCAGCAGCCCGACAGGGGACACTGAAGCTTTCTTT. Protein product: CASSPTGDTEAFF.

V is TRBV12-5 and J is TRBJ2-1; 10 bases agree with TRBD2. V gave up 5 bases and J gave up 7 bases; unmatched junction bases: 17. In germline, CDR1 is LGHNT, CDR2 FRNRAP. This CDR3 is built from 18 residues. CDR3 region: CASGPFKWRLAGENEQFF. The CDR3 nucleotides read TGTGCTAGTGGTCCCTTCAAATGGAGGCTAGCGGGAGAAAATGAGCAGTTCTTC.

The V gene is TRBV18, the J gene TRBJ2-1; 11 bases agree with TRBD1. The CDR3 has 17 residues. Germline CDR1 and CDR2: KGHSH and LQKENI. The V gene end was trimmed by 2 bases and the J gene end by 6 bases; junction bases not matched to a gene: 9. The CDR3 DNA is TGTGCCAGCTCACCAAGGCTTGGGACAGGGGGAGGCAATGAGCAGTTCTTC. Its protein is CASSPRLGTGGGNEQFF.

The chain joins TRBV4-1 to TRBJ1-2; 7 nucleotides line up with TRBD1. Germline CDR1 is MGHRA and CDR2 is YSYEKL. The CDR3 has 14 residues. Trimming removed 4 bases from V and 4 bases from J; junction bases left unmatched: 6. This CDR3 is CASSPPGQPYGYTF. The CDR3 nucleotides read TGCGCCAGCAGCCCACCGGGACAGCCCTATGGCTACACCTTC.

This rearrangement joins TRBV18 to TRBJ2-7; 9 nucleotides agree with TRBD1. Germline CDR1 reads KGHSH; CDR2 reads LQKENI. With 5 bases clipped from V and 6 bases from J, the junction kept 11 bases outside the gene matches. The CDR3 totals 15 residues. CDR3 region: CASSARTGDNAEQYF. The CDR3 DNA reads as TGTGCCAGCTCAGCCCGGACAGGGGATAATGCCGAGCAGTACTTC.

This chain joins TRBV2 and TRBJ1-5; 7 nucleotides align to TRBD1. V shed 3 bases, J shed 6 bases, and the junction held 2 bases outside the gene matches. Germline CDR1 SNHLY, CDR2 FYNNEI. The CDR3 covers 13 residues. The CDR3 sequence is CASSETGTQPQHF. The CDR3 DNA follows: TGTGCCAGCAGTGAGACAGGGACTCAGCCCCAGCATTTT.

Only one count was recorded for this clone. This chain connects TRBV5-4 to TRBJ1-2; 9 nucleotides agree with TRBD1. The ends lost 3 bases at V and 2 bases at J; junction bases unmatched: 8. This CDR3 has 16 residues. The V gene's germline CDR1 is SGHNT and CDR2 YYREEE (reference sequence). Here the CDR3 DNA reads TGTGCCAGCAGCTCGCCCTGGACAGGGGTGAACTATGGCTACACCTTC. It codes for CASSSPWTGVNYGYTF.

Remarks on this clone: The same CDR3 is also encoded by other DNA sequences in this sample. The rearrangement joins TRBV29-1 to TRBJ1-1, with D possibly being TRBD1 (5 bases). This CDR3 comprises 13 residues. Trimming stripped 1 base from V and 2 bases from J, with 8 bases between. Germline CDR1 is SQVTM and CDR2 is ANQGSEA. In DNA form, the CDR3 reads TGCAGCGTTGAAGTGACAGCCAACACTGAAGCTTTCTTT. Amino acids: CSVEVTANTEAFF.

V gene TRBV10-3 combines with J gene TRBJ2-7; 11 nucleotides align to TRBD2. Germline V gene lookup returns CDR1 ENHRY and CDR2 SYGVKD. Trimming removed 6 bases from V and 6 bases from J; junction bases left unmatched: 10. The CDR3 totals 15 residues. CDR3: CAIRTTSGSSSEQYF. The CDR3 DNA is TGTGCCATCAGGACAACTAGCGGGAGTTCTTCCGAGCAGTACTTC.

This clone was counted many times. The chain links TRBV18 to TRBJ1-1; D is uncertain. The germline gives CDR1 KGHSH, CDR2 LQKENI. V was shortened by 2 bases and J by 6 bases, with 7 bases between the two germline ends. This CDR3 has 12 residues. The CDR3: CASSPRESEAFF. Here the CDR3 DNA reads TGTGCCAGCTCACCAAGGGAGTCTGAAGCTTTCTTT.